This TCR beta chain was recorded in a study of cytomegalovirus exposure and HLA in healthy donors. Amplification used 60 Vbeta primers and 13 Jbeta primers. The assay was immunoSEQ multiplex PCR, and TCRdb's table has in-frame clones only and misses some. This table has more than 140,000 clones, roughly 74% appearing once. From germline, CDR1 is SNHLY and CDR2 FYNNEI. Trimming took 6 bases from V and 15 from J; bases not matched to a gene: 10. The CDR3 contains 14 residues. This chain joins TRBV2 and TRBJ2-1; 14 bases agree with TRBD2. This clonotype was obtained from a man in his forties or fifties in good health and CMV-seronegative. Input material: PBMCs. The CDR3 spells CASRRLAGGHLLFF. DNA for the CDR3: TGTGCCAGCAGGCGACTAGCGGGGGGGCATTTGCTGTTCTTC.